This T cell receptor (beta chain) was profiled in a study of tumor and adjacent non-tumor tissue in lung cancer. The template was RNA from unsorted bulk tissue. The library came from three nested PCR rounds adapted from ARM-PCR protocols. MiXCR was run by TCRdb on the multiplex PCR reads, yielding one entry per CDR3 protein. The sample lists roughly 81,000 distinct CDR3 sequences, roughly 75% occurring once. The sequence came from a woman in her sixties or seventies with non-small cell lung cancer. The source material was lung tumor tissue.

Here the CDR3 reads CSARGIDTEAFF. The CDR3 region has the DNA TGCAGTGCTAGGGGGATCGACACTGAAGCTTTCTTT. The chain has TRBV20-1 and TRBJ1-1; D ambiguous. CDR1 is DFQATT and CDR2 is SNEGSKA in the germline V gene (reference sequence). CDR3 length equals 12 residues. V lost 3 bases to trimming and J lost 3 bases, with 8 bases between them.